This T cell receptor beta chain was obtained from a study of vaccination and CD4 T cells after COVID-19 (dated by TCRdb to about 2022). Background on the whole study: Convalescent patients had a positive SARS-CoV-2 result on nasal swab PCR, and of these patients, some 10 had mild disease and one had severe disease. Participants got two doses of the Pfizer-BioNTech BNT162b2 vaccine (n=8) or two doses of the Moderna mRNA-1273 vaccine (n=2). Post-vaccine blood samples were obtained a median of approximately 74 days after the second vaccine dose, with a range of roughly 12 to 250 days. Post-COVID blood samples were collected from convalescent patients a median of about 92 days after diagnosis, with a range of roughly 30 to 170 days. Six males and four females were included in the convalescent cohort, with two Hispanic individuals, seven Caucasians, two Asians and one multiracial person represented. For stimulating the cultures, overlapping spike peptide pools were used, derived from SARS-CoV-2 as well as from the common cold coronaviruses HCoV-NL63, HCoV-OC43 and HCoV-229E. In 10 COVID-19 convalescent patients and a few infection-naive healthy vaccine recipients, researchers compared the spike-specific CD4+ TCR repertoire from before mRNA vaccination with the repertoire from after. In control cultures, a CEFX viral epitope pool was used as positive control, an HIV-1 Nef peptide pool was used as negative control, or no peptide was added. On the study overall, not on this receptor specifically: Relatively few convalescent patients were included in the study, and early timepoints after natural infection were not analyzed. Nearly all vaccine-specific clones in convalescent patients (304 of 307) were mono-reactive for SARS-CoV-2 spike rather than cross-reactive with common cold coronaviruses. In convalescent patients, a median roughly 87% of post-vaccine SARS-CoV-2-reactive clones were detected only after vaccination, and vaccine-specific priming was suggested by this finding. The median number of SARS-CoV-2-reactive clonotypes rose from under 25 after infection to some 40 after vaccination, but the change was not significant.

Library generation was performed with PCR. At the Johns Hopkins FTIC core, DNA from the cultured CD4+ T cells underwent TCR sequencing with the Oncomine TCR Beta short-read assay. The QIAamp micro DNA kit was used to extract genomic DNA from the cultured CD4+ T cells. The Oncomine TCR Beta libraries from cultured CD4+ T cells were pooled using unique dual indexes and then sequenced on an Illumina iSeq 100. On the study's bioinformatics: Non-productive sequences were removed, and CDR3s not starting with C, not ending with F or W, or shorter than 7 amino acids were discarded. Antigen-specific clonotypes were identified with the MANAFEST web application by comparing peptide-stimulated wells with reference and other culture wells. For a clone to be called positive, the clone needed an FDR below 0.05, an odds ratio above 5, and a productive frequency above 0.1% in at least two of three replicate wells. Cross-reactive clonotypes were defined as significantly expanded in both SARS-CoV-2 spike wells and at least one common cold coronavirus spike condition. CDR3 homology was assessed with Levenshtein distances (stringdist) and unrooted phylogenetic trees (ape) in R version 3.6.1. Using fastp trimming at Q25 and MiXCR clonotype assembly, TCRdb reanalyzed the public sequencing data and kept in-frame beta chains. Each entry merges the rows of one CDR3 protein and shows their most common DNA and genes. The V and J calls and clone size come from TCRdb's table, not from the authors' own analysis. This sample lists approximately 12,000 distinct CDR3 sequences; 55% to 75% were detected once. The ten largest clones capture over 7% of the sample.

The treatment or condition label, read with the paper, signifies: approximately 9-day PBMC culture with coronavirus spike peptide pools or control peptides (ViraFEST assay). The study used the ViraFEST assay, which expanded antigen-specific T cells with peptide pools and then identified expanded clonotypes by TCR sequencing. Positive SARS-CoV-2 PCR tests in the convalescent patients dated from March to December 2020, before Alpha, Beta and Delta variants emerged in the United States. Each well held 2.2 million or so PBMCs cultured with roughly 10 ug/ml peptide pools in IMDM containing approximately 5% human AB serum and 8 to 10 IU/ml IL-2. On days 3 and 7, half of the culture medium was replaced with fresh IL-2-containing medium. After around 11 days of culture, CD4+ T cells were isolated by negative selection using the EasySep CD4+ T cell isolation kit. Ficoll-Paque Plus gradient centrifugation was used to isolate PBMCs from whole blood, and the isolated PBMCs were then either used fresh or cryopreserved at -140C. Culture conditions were generally each tested in triplicate wells.

The CDR3, cysteine through phenylalanine, is 13 amino acids long. Kept here is only the CDR3 DNA, which spans 39 bases and is read in frame from base 1. V drops 6 bases and J drops 6 bases, leaving 14 bases in between. CDR1 MNHEY and CDR2 SVGEGT were looked up in the germline V gene. This clonotype occurred once. Its antigen is unknown. The input lacks base qualities; no much larger clone sits a single base away. One read provides weak support. Recombination connected TRBV6-2 or TRBV6-3 to TRBJ1-2; the D gene is perhaps TRBD1, on 5 matching bases. The TCR sequence derives from a human donor who had recovered from COVID-19. The sequencing sample was made of CD4+ T cells from blood, cultured in vitro. For the CDR3, the sequence is CASRPDSLDGYTF. The DNA sequence is given as TGTGCCAGCAGACCAGACAGTTTAGATGGCTACACCTTC.